The rows below give T cell receptor beta chains drawn from one sample of a study of T cells in Graves' hyperthyroidism and ophthalmopathy. Via MiXCR, TCRdb re-called the multiplex PCR reads, giving one row per CDR3 protein. The sample comprises about 840,000 distinct CDR3 sequences, 35% to 40% of which are singletons, and approximately 10% rests with the top ten. The sample was blood. The receptors were sampled from a man younger than 35 with Graves' hyperthyroidism. CDR3s include the opening cysteine and the closing phenylalanine or tryptophan. A D gene is named only where the DNA matches it firmly. Only some rows state a clone size, as once, few, many or a class for expanded clones.

>TRBV12-3/TRBV12-4|TRBJ1-2|NA|TRBD1
CASSPTMDRANYGYTF
TGTGCCAGCAGCCCTACCATGGACAGGGCTAACTATGGCTACACCTTC
>TRBV7-9|TRBJ1-2|many|NA
CASFSGLSNYGYTF
TGTGCCAGCTTTAGCGGCCTTTCTAACTATGGCTACACCTTC
>TRBV11-1|TRBJ2-7|NA|TRBD1
CASSHPQGAESEQYF
TGTGCCAGCAGCCACCCCCAGGGGGCGGAGAGCGAGCAGTACTTC
>TRBV7-9|TRBJ2-7|once|NA
CASSNPAGRSYEQYF
TGTGCCAGCAGCAACCCAGCCGGTCGCTCCTACGAGCAGTACTTC
>TRBV2|TRBJ1-6|many|NA
CASSSDSSYNSPLHF
TGTGCCAGCAGTTCGGACAGCTCCTATAATTCACCCCTCCACTTT
>TRBV6-1|TRBJ2-7|NA|TRBD2
CASSEGTSGSF
TGTGCCAGCAGTGAGGGGACTAGCGGGTCCTTC
>TRBV19|TRBJ1-3|NA|TRBD1
CASSMGTGLLGDTIYF
TGTGCCAGTAGTATGGGGACAGGGCTACTCGGAGACACCATATATTTT
>TRBV7-8|TRBJ1-5|many|NA
CASARVGSNQPQHF
TGTGCCAGCGCCCGGGTGGGGAGCAATCAGCCCCAGCATTTT
>TRBV9|TRBJ1-1|few|TRBD1
CASSLAGQGKDTEAFF
TGTGCCAGCAGCTTAGCGGGACAGGGGAAGGACACTGAAGCTTTCTTT
>TRBV7-2|TRBJ2-7|NA|TRBD1
CASSAGTEKNEQYF
TGTGCCAGCAGCGCCGGGACAGAGAAGAACGAGCAGTACTTC
>TRBV5-1|TRBJ2-5|NA|NA
CASSLVGHRPETQYF
TGCGCCAGCAGCTTGGTGGGACACCGGCCGGAGACCCAGTACTTC
>TRBV2|TRBJ2-3|NA|NA
CASSEMGAPTDTQYF
TGTGCCAGCAGTGAAATGGGGGCGCCCACAGATACGCAGTATTTT
>TRBV7-9|TRBJ2-2|NA|NA
CASSFRPGPGELFF
TGTGCCAGCAGTTTCAGACCGGGACCCGGGGAGCTGTTTTTT
>TRBV10-3|TRBJ2-7|many|NA
CAIIGGQGDVVSYEQYF
TGTGCCATCATAGGAGGGCAGGGGGACGTAGTTTCCTACGAGCAGTACTTC
>TRBV6-1|TRBJ2-7|NA|NA
CASSGASEGQEYF
TGTGCCAGCAGTGGCGCCTCGGAGGGCCAGGAGTACTTC
>TRBV29-1|TRBJ1-2|many|TRBD1
CSVETGQTNYGYTF
TGCAGCGTTGAGACGGGACAGACTAACTATGGCTACACCTTC
>TRBV16|TRBJ1-5|NA|NA
CASSQYAPQHF
TGTGCCAGCAGCCAATATGCGCCCCAGCATTTT
>TRBV19|TRBJ1-5|many|NA
CASVSVGGNQPQHF
TGTGCCAGTGTTTCCGTTGGGGGCAATCAGCCCCAGCATTTT
>TRBV6-1|TRBJ1-1|few|TRBD1
CASTPSIGTALEAFF
TGTGCCAGTACCCCTAGTATCGGGACAGCCCTTGAAGCTTTCTTT
>TRBV9|TRBJ1-5|NA|TRBD1
CASSTTGGGGQPQHF
TGTGCCAGCAGCACTACAGGGGGCGGAGGGCAGCCCCAGCATTTT
>TRBV2|TRBJ2-5|many|NA
CASSDRSRETQYF
TGTGCCAGCAGTGACAGATCGCGGGAGACCCAGTACTTC
>TRBV7-9|TRBJ1-2|NA|NA
CASSLSGGEYGYTF
TGTGCCAGCAGCTTATCGGGGGGAGAATACGGCTACACCTTC
>TRBV12-3/TRBV12-4|TRBJ2-2|few|NA
CASQQGRGGELFF
TGTGCCAGCCAACAGGGGCGGGGCGGGGAGCTGTTTTTT
>TRBV7-2|TRBJ2-5|NA|TRBD2
CASSLVAGVGETQYF
TGTGCCAGCAGCTTAGTAGCGGGGGTAGGGGAGACCCAGTACTTC
>TRBV7-6|TRBJ2-3|NA|NA
CASSHRDWTTDTQYF
TGTGCCAGCAGCCACCGGGACTGGACCACAGATACGCAGTATTTT
>TRBV14|TRBJ1-6|once|NA
CASSHTRQDQGSPLHF
TGTGCCAGCAGCCACACCCGACAGGATCAGGGGTCACCCCTCCACTTT
>TRBV20-1|TRBJ2-7|many|TRBD2
CSAWTSDSYEQYF
TGCAGTGCCTGGACTAGCGATTCCTACGAGCAGTACTTC
>TRBV24-1|TRBJ2-2|NA|NA
CATPSLQNTGELFF
TGTGCCACGCCGTCCCTACAGAACACCGGGGAGCTGTTTTTT
>TRBV2|TRBJ2-3|NA|NA
CACSARAPTSPDTQYF
NA
>TRBV7-2|TRBJ1-1|many|NA
CASSPDGSNTEAFF
TGTGCCAGCAGCCCGGACGGGTCGAACACTGAAGCTTTCTTT
>TRBV10-3|TRBJ1-5|few|NA
CASSWDGGQPQHF
TGTGCCAGCAGTTGGGACGGGGGTCAGCCCCAGCATTTT
>TRBV7-9|TRBJ2-7|NA|NA
CASSLVAGAFGEQYF
TGTGCCAGCAGCTTAGTGGCCGGGGCCTTCGGGGAGCAGTACTTC
>TRBV7-9|TRBJ1-1|few|NA
CASSLYRGANTEAFF
TGTGCCAGCAGCTTGTACAGAGGGGCGAACACTGAAGCTTTCTTT
>TRBV7-2|TRBJ1-3|NA|NA
CASSLVLPVSTGNTIYF
TGTGCCAGCAGTTTAGTTTTACCGGTATCAACTGGAAACACCATATATTTT
>TRBV5-6|TRBJ2-7|once|NA
CASSRSRASYEQYF
TGTGCCAGCAGCCGTTCAAGGGCATCCTACGAGCAGTACTTC
>TRBV29-1|TRBJ2-5|NA|NA
CSVGGSPVRTETQYF
TGCAGCGTAGGTGGTTCTCCGGTGCGGACGGAGACCCAGTACTTC
>TRBV11-2|TRBJ2-7|few|NA
CASSPFLSQRIYEQYF
TGTGCCAGCAGCCCGTTTCTCTCACAGAGGATCTACGAGCAGTACTTC
>TRBV7-9|TRBJ2-2|few|NA
CASSPNLAGELFF
TGTGCCAGCAGCCCCAATCTGGCCGGGGAGCTGTTTTTT
>TRBV6-1|TRBJ1-1|few|NA
CASRIGGTEAFF
TGTGCCAGCAGGATCGGTGGAACTGAAGCTTTCTTT
>TRBV13|TRBJ2-2|NA|NA
CASNVGVEAGELFF
TGTGCCTCCAACGTTGGGGTTGAGGCCGGGGAGCTGTTTTTT
>TRBV25-1|TRBJ1-1|NA|NA
CARGSVGTEAFF
TGTGCTAGAGGGAGCGTGGGCACTGAAGCTTTCTTT
>TRBV6-1|TRBJ1-6|NA|NA
CASSPVYGFRISTSPLHF
TGTGCCAGCAGCCCAGTTTATGGCTTTAGAATTAGTACTTCACCCCTCCACTTT
>TRBV12-3/TRBV12-4|TRBJ1-1|many|NA
CASSPVGLTEAFF
TGTGCCAGCAGTCCAGTGGGTTTAACTGAAGCTTTCTTT